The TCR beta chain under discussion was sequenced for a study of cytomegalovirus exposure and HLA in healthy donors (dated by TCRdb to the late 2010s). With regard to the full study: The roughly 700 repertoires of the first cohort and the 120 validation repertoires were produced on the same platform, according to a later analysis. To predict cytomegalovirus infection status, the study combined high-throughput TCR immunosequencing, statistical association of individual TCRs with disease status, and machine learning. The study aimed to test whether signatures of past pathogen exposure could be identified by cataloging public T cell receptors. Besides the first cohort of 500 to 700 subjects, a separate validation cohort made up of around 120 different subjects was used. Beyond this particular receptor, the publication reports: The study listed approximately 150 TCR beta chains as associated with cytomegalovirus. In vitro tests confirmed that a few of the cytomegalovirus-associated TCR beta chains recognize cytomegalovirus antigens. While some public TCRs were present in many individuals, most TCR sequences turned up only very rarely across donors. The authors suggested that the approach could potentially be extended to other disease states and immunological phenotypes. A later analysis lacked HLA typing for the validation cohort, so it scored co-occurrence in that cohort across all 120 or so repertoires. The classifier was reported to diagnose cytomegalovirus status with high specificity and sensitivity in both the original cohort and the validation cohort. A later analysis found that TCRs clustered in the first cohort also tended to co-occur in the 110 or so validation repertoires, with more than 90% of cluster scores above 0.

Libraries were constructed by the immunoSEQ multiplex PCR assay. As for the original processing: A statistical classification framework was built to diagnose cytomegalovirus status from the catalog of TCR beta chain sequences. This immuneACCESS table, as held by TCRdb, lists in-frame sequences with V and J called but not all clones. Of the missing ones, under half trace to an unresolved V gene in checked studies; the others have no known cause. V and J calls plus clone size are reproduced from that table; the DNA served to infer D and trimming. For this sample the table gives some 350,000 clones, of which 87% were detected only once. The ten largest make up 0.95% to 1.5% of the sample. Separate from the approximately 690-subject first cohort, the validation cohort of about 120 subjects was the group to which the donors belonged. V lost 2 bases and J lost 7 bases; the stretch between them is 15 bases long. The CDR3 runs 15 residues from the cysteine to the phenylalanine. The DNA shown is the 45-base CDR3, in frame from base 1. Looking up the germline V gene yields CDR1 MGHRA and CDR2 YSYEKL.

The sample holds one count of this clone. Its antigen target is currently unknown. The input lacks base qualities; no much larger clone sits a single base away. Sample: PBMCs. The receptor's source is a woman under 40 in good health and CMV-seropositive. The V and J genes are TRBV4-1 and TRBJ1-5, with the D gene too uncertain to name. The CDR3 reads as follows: CASSQLGLGSQPQHF. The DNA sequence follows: TGCGCCAGCAGCCAATTGGGGTTGGGCAGCCAGCCCCAGCATTTT.